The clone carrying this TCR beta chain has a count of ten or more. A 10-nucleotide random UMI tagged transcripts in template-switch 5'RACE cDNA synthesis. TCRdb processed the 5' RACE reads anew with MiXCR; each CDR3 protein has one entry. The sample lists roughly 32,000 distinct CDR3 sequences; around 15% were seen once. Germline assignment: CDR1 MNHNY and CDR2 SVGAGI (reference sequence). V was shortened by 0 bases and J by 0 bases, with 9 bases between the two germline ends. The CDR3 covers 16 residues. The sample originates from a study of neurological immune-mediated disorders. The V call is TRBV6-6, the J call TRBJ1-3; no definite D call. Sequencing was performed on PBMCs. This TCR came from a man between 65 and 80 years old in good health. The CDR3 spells CASSYSSHLSGNTIYF. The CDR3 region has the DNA TGTGCCAGCAGTTACTCCTCCCACCTCTCTGGAAACACCATATATTTT.